The source of this T cell receptor beta chain is a study of blood T cell repertoires in COVID-19 (TCRdb year 2020). At the level of the whole study: The collaborator samples originated in the United States, Italy and Spain and spanned the acute and convalescent phases of COVID-19. Deeply sampled blood TCRbeta repertoires from subjects exposed to, actively infected with, or recovered from COVID-19 were included in the dataset. Where available, HLA class I and class II types were obtained from metadata supplied by the sample provider rather than from assay-based typing. The sample metadata nearly always contained a de-identified subject ID, COVID-19 status, age in years and sex. The prospective study material was composed of cDNA or gDNA derived from T cells, B-cell-depleted T cells, or PBMCs. The samples were drawn from the first 160 participants of the ongoing ImmuneRACE study and from 950 to 1,500 subjects provided by 6 global collaborators. The repertoires were released in a freely available public database intended as a resource for research on the immune response to SARS-CoV-2.

The germline V gene provides CDR1 ENHRY and CDR2 SYGVKD. The CDR3 goes from the cysteine to the phenylalanine over 15 residues. Of all the DNA, just the CDR3 is kept, 45 bases in frame from base 1. The paper as a whole reports these results and caveats: The amount of clinical and demographic metadata varied by source and participant and was provided uncurated.

This clone was detected only a few times. Its binding antigen is unknown. The junction does not match germline at one end; this may be a read error. The immunoSEQ Assay, a bias-controlled multiplex PCR, was used to amplify TCRbeta CDR3 regions from genomic DNA. The study's own analysis went as follows. The number of nucleated cells in each sample was estimated by amplification of reference gene primers within the assay. To quantify the absolute abundance of each unique TCRbeta CDR3 rearrangement, sequence reads were collapsed and filtered. For each sample, productive Simpson clonality was calculated by taking the square root of Simpson's diversity index across productive rearrangements. The table was pulled from immuneACCESS by TCRdb, which kept in-frame rearrangements only. Such tables lose some clones; where checked, under half of the loss comes from unresolved V genes, and the rest has no known cause. D and trimming were read from the DNA, whereas the V and J calls and clone size are those reported in that table. The sample data list about 230,000 clones, and about 85% of these were observed just once. The ten largest clones capture around 0.96% of the sample.

The collaborating institutions used their own protocols to collect whole blood in K2EDTA tubes. For TCRbeta analysis, collaborators shipped samples in one of three forms: frozen whole blood, isolated PBMCs, or DNA extracted from either of those sample types. The sequence derives from a man between 40 and 49 years old with acute or convalescent COVID-19. The V gene is TRBV10-3 and the J gene is TRBJ2-3; TRBD2 matches 10 bases in the middle. Source material: peripheral blood. The CDR3 is CAISESSGGPDTQYF. In nucleotides, the sequence is TGTGCCATCAGCGAGTCTAGCGGGGGACCAGATACGCAGTATTTT.